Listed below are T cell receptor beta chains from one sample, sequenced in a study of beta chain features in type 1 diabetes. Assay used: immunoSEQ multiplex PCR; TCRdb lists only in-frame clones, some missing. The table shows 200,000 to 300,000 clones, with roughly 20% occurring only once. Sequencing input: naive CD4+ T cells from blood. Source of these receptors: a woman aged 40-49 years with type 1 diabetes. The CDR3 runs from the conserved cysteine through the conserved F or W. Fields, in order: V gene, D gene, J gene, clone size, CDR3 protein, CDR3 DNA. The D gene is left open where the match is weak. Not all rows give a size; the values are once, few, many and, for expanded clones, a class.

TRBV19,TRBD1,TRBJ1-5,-,CASSDRGQNQPQHF,TGTGCCAGTAGTGACAGGGGGCAGAATCAGCCCCAGCATTTT
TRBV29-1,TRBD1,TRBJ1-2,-,CSVGTGFYGYTF,TGCAGCGTTGGGACAGGCTTCTATGGCTACACCTTC
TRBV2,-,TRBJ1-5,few,CASSEARVRNQPQHF,TGTGCCAGCAGTGAAGCGAGGGTCCGCAATCAGCCCCAGCATTTT
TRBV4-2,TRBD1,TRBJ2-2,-,CASSRRQGATGELFF,TGTGCCAGCAGCCGACGACAGGGGGCGACCGGGGAGCTGTTTTTT
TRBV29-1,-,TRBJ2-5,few,CSVGAGETQYF,TGCAGCGTTGGGGCGGGAGAGACCCAGTACTTC
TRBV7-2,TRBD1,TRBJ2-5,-,CASSLEGGPWETQYF,TGTGCCAGCAGCTTAGAAGGGGGCCCGTGGGAGACCCAGTACTTC
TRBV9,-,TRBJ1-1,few,CASSVDGGYLGETTEAFF,TGTGCCAGCAGCGTAGACGGCGGATATCTCGGGGAAACGACTGAAGCTTTCTTT
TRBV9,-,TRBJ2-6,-,CASSASYSGANVLTF,TGTGCCAGCAGCGCCTCTTACTCTGGGGCCAACGTCCTGACTTTC
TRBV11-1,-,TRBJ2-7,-,CASSSTLTGSYEQYF,TGTGCCAGCAGCTCGACACTGACGGGGTCCTACGAGCAGTACTTC
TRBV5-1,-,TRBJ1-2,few,CASSLVAGNYGYTF,TGCGCCAGCAGCTTGGTTGCAGGGAACTATGGCTACACCTTC
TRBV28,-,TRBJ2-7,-,CASSRLGQLYEQYF,TGTGCCAGCAGCCGCCTTGGACAGCTCTACGAGCAGTACTTC
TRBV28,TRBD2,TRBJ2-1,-,CAIRGVKGEQFF,TGTGCCATCCGGGGGGTGAAGGGTGAGCAGTTCTTC
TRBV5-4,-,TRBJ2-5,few,CASSFYDSLKETQYF,TGTGCCAGCAGCTTCTACGACAGTCTAAAAGAGACCCAGTACTTC
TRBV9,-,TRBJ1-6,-,CASSVDTGLSNSPLHF,TGTGCCAGCAGCGTAGACACAGGGCTTTCTAATTCACCCCTCCACTTT
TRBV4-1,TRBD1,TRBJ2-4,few,CASSQLGQTKNIQYF,TGCGCCAGCAGCCAGCTGGGACAGACGAAAAACATTCAGTACTTC
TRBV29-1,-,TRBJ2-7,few,CSVVLRGYEQYF,TGCAGCGTCGTACTACGGGGATACGAGCAGTACTTC
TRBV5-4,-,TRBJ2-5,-,CASSLASRDRGTQYF,TGTGCCAGCAGCTTGGCATCGCGGGACCGAGGGACCCAGTACTTC
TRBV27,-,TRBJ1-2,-,CASTPSWGGGYGYTF,TGTGCCAGCACCCCCAGTTGGGGGGGAGGTTATGGCTACACCTTC
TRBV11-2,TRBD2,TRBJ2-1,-,CASSFSGGYNEQFF,TGTGCCAGCAGCTTTAGCGGGGGTTACAATGAGCAGTTCTTC
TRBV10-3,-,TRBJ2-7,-,CAISESASYEQYF,TGTGCCATCAGTGAATCAGCGTCCTACGAGCAGTACTTC
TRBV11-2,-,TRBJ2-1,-,CASSFVSGTTYNEQFF,TGTGCCAGCAGCTTTGTGAGCGGGACAACTTACAATGAGCAGTTCTTC
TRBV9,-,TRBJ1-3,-,CASSLRTASSGNTIYF,TGTGCCAGCAGCTTGAGGACTGCGAGCTCTGGAAACACCATATATTTT
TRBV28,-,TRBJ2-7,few,CASRSGDGEQYF,TGTGCCAGCAGGTCGGGAGACGGCGAGCAGTACTTC
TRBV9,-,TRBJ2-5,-,CASSVAGVGETQYF,TGTGCCAGCAGCGTAGCCGGGGTGGGTGAGACCCAGTACTTC
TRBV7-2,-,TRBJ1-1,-,CASSSNPGGGTEAFF,TGTGCCAGCAGCTCGAACCCTGGAGGCGGCACTGAAGCTTTCTTT
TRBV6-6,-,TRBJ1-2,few,CASSGGAIEGYTF,TGTGCCAGCAGTGGAGGGGCCATTGAAGGCTACACCTTC
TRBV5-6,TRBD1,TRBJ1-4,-,CASSLGPTGRGEKLFF,TGTGCCAGCAGCTTGGGACCGACAGGGCGGGGTGAAAAACTGTTTTTT
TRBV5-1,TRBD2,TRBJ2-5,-,CASSLEPGLAVQETQYF,TGCGCCAGCAGCTTAGAACCGGGACTAGCGGTCCAAGAGACCCAGTACTTC
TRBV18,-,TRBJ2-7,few,CASSQGDQGNEQYF,TGTGCCAGCTCACAGGGAGACCAAGGAAACGAGCAGTACTTC
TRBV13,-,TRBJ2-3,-,CASSPTLVGRDTQYF,TGTGCCAGCAGCCCGACACTAGTGGGGAGGGATACGCAGTATTTT
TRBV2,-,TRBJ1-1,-,CASNEGGAEAFF,TGTGCCAGCAATGAGGGGGGAGCTGAAGCTTTCTTT
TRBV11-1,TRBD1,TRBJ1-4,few,CASRRDRNEKLFF,TGTGCCAGCAGGAGGGACAGGAATGAAAAACTGTTTTTT
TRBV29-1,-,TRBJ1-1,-,CSVGIMGGTNTEAFF,TGCAGCGTCGGAATAATGGGGGGAACGAACACTGAAGCTTTCTTT
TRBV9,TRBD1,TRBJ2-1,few,CASSVGTGELSRAYNEQFF,TGTGCCAGCAGCGTCGGGACAGGGGAACTATCGAGAGCCTACAATGAGCAGTTCTTC
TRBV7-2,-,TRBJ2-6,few,CASRPPGTSGANVLTF,TGTGCCAGCAGACCCCCAGGTACCTCTGGGGCCAACGTCCTGACTTTC
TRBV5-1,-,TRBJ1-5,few,CASSLAPSGGNQPQHF,TGCGCCAGCAGCTTGGCCCCCTCCGGGGGTAATCAGCCCCAGCATTTT
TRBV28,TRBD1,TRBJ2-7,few,CASRTGTGSYEQYF,TGTGCCAGTAGAACCGGGACAGGGAGCTACGAGCAGTACTTC
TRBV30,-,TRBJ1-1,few,CAWDLRGNTEAFF,TGTGCCTGGGACCTCAGGGGGAACACTGAAGCTTTCTTT
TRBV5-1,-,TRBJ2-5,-,CASSRVQTQETQYF,TGCGCCAGCAGCCGTGTACAGACACAAGAGACCCAGTACTTC
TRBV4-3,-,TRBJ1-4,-,CASSLLTAPTTNEKLFF,TGCGCCAGCAGCCTGTTGACAGCCCCGACAACTAATGAAAAACTGTTTTTT
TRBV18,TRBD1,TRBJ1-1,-,CASSPRTGDTEAFF,TGTGCCAGCTCACCAAGGACAGGGGACACTGAAGCTTTCTTT
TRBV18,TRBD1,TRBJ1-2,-,CASSPPGQGPSNYGYTF,TGTGCCAGCTCACCACCGGGACAGGGGCCCTCAAACTATGGCTACACCTTC
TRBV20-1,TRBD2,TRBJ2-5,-,CSEGREETQYF,TGCAGTGAAGGGAGGGAGGAGACCCAGTACTTC
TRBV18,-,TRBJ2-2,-,CASSPLEEGAPSGELFF,TGTGCCAGCTCACCACTCGAGGAGGGGGCGCCGTCCGGGGAGCTGTTTTTT
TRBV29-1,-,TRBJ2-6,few,CSVAPVGGGANVLTF,TGCAGCGTTGCCCCCGTCGGGGGTGGGGCCAACGTCCTGACTTTC
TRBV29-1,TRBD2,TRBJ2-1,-,CSVQGTSGISYNEQFF,TGCAGCGTTCAGGGGACTAGCGGGATCAGCTACAATGAGCAGTTCTTC
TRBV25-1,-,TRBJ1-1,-,CASSSWEGTEAFF,TGTGCCAGCAGTAGTTGGGAGGGCACTGAAGCTTTCTTT
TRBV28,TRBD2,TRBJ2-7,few,CASSLTSGPFYEQYF,TGTGCCAGCAGTTTAACTAGCGGACCGTTCTACGAGCAGTACTTC
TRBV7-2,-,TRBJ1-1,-,CASSLALGTFMNTEAFF,TGTGCCAGCAGCTTAGCGCTTGGGACATTCATGAACACTGAAGCTTTCTTT